This T cell receptor (beta chain) was obtained from a study of human T cells and chemical hapten exposure. Comments on this clonotype: Antigen unknown.

TCRdb used MiXCR to reprocess the RACE reads, holding one entry per CDR3 protein. The sample includes about 360,000 distinct CDR3 sequences, 4% to 5.5% seen only once; the top ten take 2% to 2.5%. Time point here: patch test 1, 2 weeks after DPC sensitization. Specified treatment: therapeutic diphenylcyclopropenone sensitization with weekly scalp DPC. Blood draws preceded each patch test application. This CDR3 spans 13 amino acids. Germline loops: CDR1 SQVTM, CDR2 ANQGSEA. V shed 5 bases and J shed 7 bases, with 15 bases lying between them. General study points: It was expanded TCRs that formed significantly more large CDR3 similarity clusters than controls did. Unchanged with DPC sensitization were TCRs above 1 in 1000 frequency.

The sample was whole blood, taken in connection with sensitization to the hapten diphenylcyclopropenone (DPC). The TCR comes from a woman aged 45-65 years with alopecia areata. Some clones in this sample may be carry-over from other donors' samples. This chain connects TRBV29-1 to TRBJ2-1, with D possibly TRBD2 on 5 matching bases. CDR3 sequence: CSVRVSAGNEQFF. CDR3 nucleotide sequence: TGCAGCGTTCGGGTGTCGGCGGGTAATGAGCAGTTCTTC.